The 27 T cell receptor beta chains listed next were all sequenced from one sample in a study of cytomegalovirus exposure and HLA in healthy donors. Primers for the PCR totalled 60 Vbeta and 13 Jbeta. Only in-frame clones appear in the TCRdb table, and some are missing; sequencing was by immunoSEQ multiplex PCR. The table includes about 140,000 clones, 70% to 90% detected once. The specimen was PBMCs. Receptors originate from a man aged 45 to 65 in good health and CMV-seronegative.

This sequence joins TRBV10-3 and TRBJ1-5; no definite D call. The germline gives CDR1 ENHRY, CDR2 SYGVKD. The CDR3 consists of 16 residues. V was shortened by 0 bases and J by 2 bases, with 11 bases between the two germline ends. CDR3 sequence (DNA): TGTGCCATCAGTGAGTCGGACTATAGGGGCAATCAGCCCCAGCATTTT. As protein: CAISESDYRGNQPQHF.

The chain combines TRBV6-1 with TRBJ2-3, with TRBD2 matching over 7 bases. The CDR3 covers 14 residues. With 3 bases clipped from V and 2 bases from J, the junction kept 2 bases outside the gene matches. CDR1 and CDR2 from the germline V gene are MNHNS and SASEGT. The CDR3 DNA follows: TGTGCCAGCAGTGAGGGAGGGTACACAGATACGCAGTATTTT. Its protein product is CASSEGGYTDTQYF.

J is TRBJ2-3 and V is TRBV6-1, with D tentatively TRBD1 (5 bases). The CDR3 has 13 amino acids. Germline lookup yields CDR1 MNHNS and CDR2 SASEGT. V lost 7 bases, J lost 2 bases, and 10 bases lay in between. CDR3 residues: CASTGRVTDTQYF. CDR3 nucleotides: TGTGCCAGCACCGGCAGGGTCACAGATACGCAGTATTTT.

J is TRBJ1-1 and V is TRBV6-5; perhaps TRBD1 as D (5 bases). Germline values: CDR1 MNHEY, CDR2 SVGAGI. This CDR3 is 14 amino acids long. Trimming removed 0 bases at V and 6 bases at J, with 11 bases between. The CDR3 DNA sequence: TGTGCCAGCAGTTACTCGAATAGGGGCGCTGAAGCTTTCTTT. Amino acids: CASSYSNRGAEAFF.

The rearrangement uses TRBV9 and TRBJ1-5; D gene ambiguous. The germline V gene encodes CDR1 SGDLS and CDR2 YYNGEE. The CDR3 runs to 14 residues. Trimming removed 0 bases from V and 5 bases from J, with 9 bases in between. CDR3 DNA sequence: TGTGCCAGCAGCGTAGGTCCCACGGATCAGCCCCAGCATTTT. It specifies CASSVGPTDQPQHF.

The DNA of the CDR3 is TGTGCCAGCACCCAGGGGCCTTTAAATCAGCCCCAGCATTTT. As protein: CASTQGPLNQPQHF. This chain connects TRBV5-4 to TRBJ1-5, with D possibly matching TRBD1 (6 bases). Trimming stripped 6 bases from V and 4 bases from J, with 14 bases between. The CDR3 covers 14 residues. CDR1 is SGHNT and CDR2 is YYREEE in the germline V gene (reference sequence). Combining the CDR3 with reference TRBV5-4 and TRBJ1-5 gives the whole variable domain ETGVTQSPTHLIKTRGQQVTLRCSSQSGHNTVSWYQQALGQGPQFIFQYYREEENGRGNFPPRFSGLQFPNYSSELNVNALELDDSALYLCASTQGPLNQPQHFGDGTRLSIL.

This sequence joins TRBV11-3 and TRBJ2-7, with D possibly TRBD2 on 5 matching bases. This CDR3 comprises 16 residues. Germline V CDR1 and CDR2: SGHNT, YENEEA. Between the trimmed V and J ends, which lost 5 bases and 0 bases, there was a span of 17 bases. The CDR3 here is CASSRHVGESSYEQYF. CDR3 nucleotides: TGTGCCAGCAGCCGTCATGTCGGGGAAAGCTCCTACGAGCAGTACTTC.

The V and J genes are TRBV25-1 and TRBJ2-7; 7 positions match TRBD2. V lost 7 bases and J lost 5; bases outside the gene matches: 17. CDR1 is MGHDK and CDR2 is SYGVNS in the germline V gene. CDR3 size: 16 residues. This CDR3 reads CASTDTSGGGGHEQYF. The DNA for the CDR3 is TGTGCCAGCACCGACACGTCGGGGGGAGGAGGCCACGAGCAGTACTTC.

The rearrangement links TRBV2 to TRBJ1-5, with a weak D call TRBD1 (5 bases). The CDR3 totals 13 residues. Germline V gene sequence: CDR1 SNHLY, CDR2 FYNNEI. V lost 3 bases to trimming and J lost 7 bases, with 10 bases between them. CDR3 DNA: TGTGCCAGCAGTGACAGGGAAAGCCAGCCCCAGCATTTT. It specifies CASSDRESQPQHF.

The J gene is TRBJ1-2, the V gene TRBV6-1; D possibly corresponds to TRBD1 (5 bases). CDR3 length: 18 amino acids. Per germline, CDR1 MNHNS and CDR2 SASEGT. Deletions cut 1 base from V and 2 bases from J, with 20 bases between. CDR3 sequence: CASSEGLGVFGGNYGYTF. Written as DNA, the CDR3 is TGTGCCAGCAGTGAAGGCTTAGGGGTATTCGGGGGAAACTATGGCTACACCTTC.

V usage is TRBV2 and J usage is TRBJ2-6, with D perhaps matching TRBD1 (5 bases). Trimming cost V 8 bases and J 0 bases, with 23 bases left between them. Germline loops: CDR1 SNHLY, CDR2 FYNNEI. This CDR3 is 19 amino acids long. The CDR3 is CASSVRYRTSTSGANVLTF. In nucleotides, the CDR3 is TGTGCCAGCTCCGTCCGGTATAGGACATCCACCTCTGGGGCCAACGTCCTGACTTTC. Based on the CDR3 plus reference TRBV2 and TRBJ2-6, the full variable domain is EPEVTQTPSHQVTQMGQEVILRCVPISNHLYFYWYRQILGQKVEFLVSFYNNEISEKSEIFDDQFSVERPDGSNFTLKIRSTKLEDSAMYFCASSVRYRTSTSGANVLTFGAGSRLTVL.

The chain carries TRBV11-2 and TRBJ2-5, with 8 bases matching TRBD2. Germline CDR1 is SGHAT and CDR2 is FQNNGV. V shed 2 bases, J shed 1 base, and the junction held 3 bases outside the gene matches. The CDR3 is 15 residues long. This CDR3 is CASSLRTSPQETQYF. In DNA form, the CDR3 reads TGTGCCAGCAGCTTACGGACTAGCCCCCAAGAGACCCAGTACTTC.

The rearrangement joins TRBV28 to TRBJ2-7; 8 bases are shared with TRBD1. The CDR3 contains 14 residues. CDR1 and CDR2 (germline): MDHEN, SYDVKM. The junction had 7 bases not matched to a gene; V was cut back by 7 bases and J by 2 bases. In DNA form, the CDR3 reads TGTGCCAGCACCTCCGGGACAGGAGCCTACGAGCAGTACTTC. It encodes CASTSGTGAYEQYF.

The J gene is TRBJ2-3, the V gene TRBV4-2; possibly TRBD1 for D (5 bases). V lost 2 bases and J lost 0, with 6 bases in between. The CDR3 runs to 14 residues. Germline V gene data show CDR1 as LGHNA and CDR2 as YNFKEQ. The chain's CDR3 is CASSQQGSTDTQYF. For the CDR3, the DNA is TGTGCCAGCAGCCAACAGGGAAGCACAGATACGCAGTATTTT.

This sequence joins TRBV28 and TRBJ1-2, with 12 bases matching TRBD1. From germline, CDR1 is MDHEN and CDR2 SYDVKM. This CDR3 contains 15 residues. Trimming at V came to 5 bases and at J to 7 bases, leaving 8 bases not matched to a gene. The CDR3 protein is CASSTTGTGGFGYTF. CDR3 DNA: TGTGCCAGCAGTACCACCGGGACAGGGGGCTTTGGCTACACCTTC.

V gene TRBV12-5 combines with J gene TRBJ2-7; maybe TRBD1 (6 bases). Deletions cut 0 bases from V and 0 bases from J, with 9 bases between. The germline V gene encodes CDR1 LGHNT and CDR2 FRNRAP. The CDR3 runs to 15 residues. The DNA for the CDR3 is TGTGCTAGTGGTTTGGTACAGGGCAGCTCCTACGAGCAGTACTTC. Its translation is CASGLVQGSSYEQYF.

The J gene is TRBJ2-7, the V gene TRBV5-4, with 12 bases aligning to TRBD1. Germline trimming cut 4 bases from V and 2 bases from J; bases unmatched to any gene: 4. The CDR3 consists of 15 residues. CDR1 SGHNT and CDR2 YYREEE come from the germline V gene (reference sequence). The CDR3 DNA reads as TGTGCCAGCAGCCCGGGACAGGGGGCCGCCTACGAGCAGTACTTC. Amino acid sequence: CASSPGQGAAYEQYF.

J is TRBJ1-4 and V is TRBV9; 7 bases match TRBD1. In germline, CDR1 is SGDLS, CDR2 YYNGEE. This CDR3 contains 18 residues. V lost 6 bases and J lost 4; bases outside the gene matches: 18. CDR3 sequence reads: CASTPGSGDRGSNEKLFF. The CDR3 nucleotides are TGTGCCAGCACCCCGGGCTCCGGGGACAGAGGGAGTAATGAAAAACTGTTTTTT. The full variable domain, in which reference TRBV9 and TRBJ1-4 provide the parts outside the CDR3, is DSGVTQTPKHLITATGQRVTLRCSPRSGDLSVYWYQQSLDQGLQFLIQYYNGEERAKGNILERFSAQQFPDLHSELNLSSLELGDSALYFCASTPGSGDRGSNEKLFFGSGTQLSVL.

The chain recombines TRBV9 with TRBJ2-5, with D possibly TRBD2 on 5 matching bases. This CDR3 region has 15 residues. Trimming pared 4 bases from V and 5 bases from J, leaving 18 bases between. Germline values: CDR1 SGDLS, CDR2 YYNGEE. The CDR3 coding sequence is TGTGCCAGCAGCCCGTTAGCGTCGAGCGGCGAGACCCAGTACTTC. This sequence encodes CASSPLASSGETQYF.

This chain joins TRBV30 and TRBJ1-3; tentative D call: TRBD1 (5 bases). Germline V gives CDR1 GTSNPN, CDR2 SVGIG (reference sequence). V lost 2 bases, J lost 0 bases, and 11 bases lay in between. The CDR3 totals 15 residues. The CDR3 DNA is TGTGCCTGGAGTTTGGGGCAGGACTCTGGAAACACCATATATTTT. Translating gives CAWSLGQDSGNTIYF. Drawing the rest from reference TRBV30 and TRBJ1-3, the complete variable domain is SQTIHQWPATLVQPVGSPLSLECTVEGTSNPNLYWYRQAAGRGLQLLFYSVGIGQISSEVPQNLSASRPQDRQFILSSKKLLLSDSGFYLCAWSLGQDSGNTIYFGEGSWLTVV.

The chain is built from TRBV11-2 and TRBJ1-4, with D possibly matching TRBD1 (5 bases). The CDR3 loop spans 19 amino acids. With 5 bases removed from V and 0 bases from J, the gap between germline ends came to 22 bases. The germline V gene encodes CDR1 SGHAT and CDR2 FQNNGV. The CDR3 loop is CASSREGWARIATNEKLFF. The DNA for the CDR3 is TGTGCCAGCAGCCGGGAGGGGTGGGCAAGGATTGCAACTAATGAAAAACTGTTTTTT. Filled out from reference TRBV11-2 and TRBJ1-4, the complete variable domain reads EAGVAQSPRYKIIEKRQSVAFWCNPISGHATLYWYQQILGQGPKLLIQFQNNGVVDDSQLPKDRFSAERLKGVDSTLKIQPAKLEDSAVYLCASSREGWARIATNEKLFFGSGTQLSVL.

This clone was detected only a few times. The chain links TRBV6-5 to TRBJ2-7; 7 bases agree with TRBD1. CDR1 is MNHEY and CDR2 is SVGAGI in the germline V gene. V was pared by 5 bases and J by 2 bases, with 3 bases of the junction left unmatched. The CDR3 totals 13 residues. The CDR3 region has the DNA TGTGCCAGCAGTCCCGGGACAGCCTACGAGCAGTACTTC. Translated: CASSPGTAYEQYF.

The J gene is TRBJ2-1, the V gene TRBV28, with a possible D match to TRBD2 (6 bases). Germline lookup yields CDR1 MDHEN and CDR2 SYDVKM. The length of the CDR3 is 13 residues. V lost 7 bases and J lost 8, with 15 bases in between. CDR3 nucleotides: TGTGCCAGCACCCAAGGAGGGGCGGATGAGCAGTTCTTC. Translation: CASTQGGADEQFF.

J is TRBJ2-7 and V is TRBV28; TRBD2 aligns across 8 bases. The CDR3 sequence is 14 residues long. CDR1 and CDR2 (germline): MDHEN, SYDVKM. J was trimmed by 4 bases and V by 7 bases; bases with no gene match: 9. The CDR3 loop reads CASTTGTRNYEQYF. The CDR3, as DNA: TGTGCCAGCACAACAGGGACTAGGAATTACGAGCAGTACTTC.

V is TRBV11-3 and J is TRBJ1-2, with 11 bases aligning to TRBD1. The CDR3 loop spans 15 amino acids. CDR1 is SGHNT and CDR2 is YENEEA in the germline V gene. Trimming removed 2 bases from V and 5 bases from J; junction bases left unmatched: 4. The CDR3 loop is CASSLIGTGGYGYTF. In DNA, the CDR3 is TGTGCCAGCAGCTTAATCGGGACAGGGGGATATGGCTACACCTTC. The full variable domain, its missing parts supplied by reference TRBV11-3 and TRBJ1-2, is EAGVVQSPRYKIIEKKQPVAFWCNPISGHNTLYWYLQNLGQGPELLIRYENEEAVDDSQLPKDRFSAERLKGVDSTLKIQPAELGDSAVYLCASSLIGTGGYGYTFGSGTRLTVV.

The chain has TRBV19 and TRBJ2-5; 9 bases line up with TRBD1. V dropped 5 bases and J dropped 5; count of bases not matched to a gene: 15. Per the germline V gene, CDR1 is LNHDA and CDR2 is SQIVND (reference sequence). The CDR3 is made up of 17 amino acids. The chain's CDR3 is CASSQTGTGLAWETQYF. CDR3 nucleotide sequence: TGTGCCAGTAGTCAGACCGGGACAGGGCTGGCTTGGGAGACCCAGTACTTC.

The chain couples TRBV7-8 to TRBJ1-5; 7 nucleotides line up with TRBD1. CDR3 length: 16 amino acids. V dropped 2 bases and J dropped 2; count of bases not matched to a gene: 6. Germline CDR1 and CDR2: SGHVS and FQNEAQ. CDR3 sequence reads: CASSLRGDRGNQPQHF. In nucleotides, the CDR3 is TGTGCCAGCAGCTTACGGGGAGACAGGGGCAATCAGCCCCAGCATTTT. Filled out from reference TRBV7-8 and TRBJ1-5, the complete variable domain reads GAGVSQSPRYKVAKRGQDVALRCDPISGHVSLFWYQQALGQGPEFLTYFQNEAQLDKSGLPSDRFFAERPEGSVSTLKIQRTQQEDSAVYLCASSLRGDRGNQPQHFGDGTRLSIL.